This is a list of T cell receptor beta chains from one sample in a study of shared clonotypes between healthy human individuals. TCRdb's copy holds only in-frame clones and misses some; the assay was immunoSEQ multiplex PCR. The data contain about 230,000 clones, 60% to 70% of them singletons. Sequenced input: memory CD4+ T cells sorted from blood. The source is a man aged 25 to 40 in good health. Each CDR3 is given with its conserved first and last residue. A D gene is named only where the DNA matches it firmly. Clone size, where shown, is once, few, many, or a class for clones that have expanded.

CDR3	DNA	J	D	size	V
CSIRTGGAGNTIYF	TGCAGCATCCGGACAGGGGGCGCCGGAAACACCATATATTTT	TRBJ1-3	TRBD1	many	TRBV29-1
CASRGGGSYEQYF	TGTGCCAGCAGGGGCGGGGGCTCCTACGAGCAGTACTTC	TRBJ2-7	TRBD2	once	TRBV14
CASSSGTLLRETQYF	TGCGCCAGCAGCTCAGGGACCCTCCTCCGAGAGACCCAGTACTTC	TRBJ2-5	NA	NA	TRBV5-1
CASRPSVFGEQYF	TGTGCCAGCAGGCCATCGGTATTTGGGGAGCAGTACTTC	TRBJ2-7	NA	NA	TRBV6-6
CASSQEDIAGTSSVLRTDTQYF	TGCGCCAGCAGCCAAGAGGACATAGCCGGGACTAGCTCTGTCCTTCGCACAGATACGCAGTATTTT	TRBJ2-3	TRBD2	NA	TRBV4-3
CASSPRQVAGEKLFF	TGTGCCAGCAGTCCTCGACAGGTGGCCGGCGAAAAACTGTTTTTT	TRBJ1-4	NA	NA	TRBV27
CASSRGTAYGYTF	TGTGCCAGCAGCCGCGGGACAGCATATGGCTACACCTTC	TRBJ1-2	TRBD1	NA	TRBV28
CASSLTSGRIMDTQYF	TGCGCCAGCAGCTTGACTAGCGGGAGGATTATGGATACGCAGTATTTT	TRBJ2-3	TRBD2	few	TRBV5-1
CSFRQGAQETQYF	TGCAGCTTCCGACAGGGAGCCCAAGAGACCCAGTACTTC	TRBJ2-5	TRBD1	few	TRBV29-1
CAAAFSSGNTIYF	TGTGCCGCGGCTTTTAGCTCTGGAAACACCATATATTTT	TRBJ1-3	NA	NA	TRBV11-2
CASSSKQVNTEAFF	TGTGCCAGCAGCTCGAAACAAGTGAACACTGAAGCTTTCTTT	TRBJ1-1	NA	NA	TRBV7-4
CASSLLASGRARNEQFF	TGTGCCAGCAGTTTATTGGCTAGCGGGAGGGCCAGGAATGAGCAGTTCTTC	TRBJ2-1	TRBD2	NA	TRBV27
CASSYLGLAANTGELFF	TGTGCCAGCAGCTATCTGGGACTAGCGGCGAACACCGGGGAGCTGTTTTTT	TRBJ2-2	TRBD2	NA	TRBV7-8
CASRDRTAVGEKLFF	TGCGCCAGCAGGGACCGGACAGCCGTCGGGGAAAAACTGTTTTTT	TRBJ1-4	NA	once	TRBV5-1
CASSSEQGDEQFF	TGTGCCAGCAGCTCAGAACAGGGCGATGAGCAGTTCTTC	TRBJ2-1	NA	NA	TRBV7-9
CASSQDTRRAHTGELFF	TGTGCCAGCAGCCAAGATACTAGGAGGGCCCACACCGGGGAGCTGTTTTTT	TRBJ2-2	NA	NA	TRBV4-2
CASSPRAGGPNTQYF	TGCGCCAGCAGCCCTAGAGCGGGAGGGCCAAATACGCAGTATTTT	TRBJ2-3	TRBD2	NA	TRBV5-1